This T cell receptor beta chain was sequenced in a study of T cell responses to AZD1222 COVID-19 vaccine. Broader study findings: Targeting of unmutated variant regions was reportedly seen in nearly half of spike-specific TCRs. Baseline testing showed seropositivity in only five or six AZD1222 recipients. Once two AZD1222 doses were given, Spike-specific TCR breadth and depth went up. Donors were mostly white British, more females; clonal diversity possibly underestimated.

In the case of this clone: The antigen is undetermined.

The CDR3 consists of 13 residues. From germline, CDR1 is MDHEN and CDR2 SYDVKM. V gave up 1 base and J gave up 2 bases, with 0 bases separating them. Data came from immunoSEQ multiplex PCR; TCRdb stores just in-frame clones and leaves some out. This sample has around 150,000 clones, with about 89% found just once. This TCR was sampled from an adult who received the MenACWY meningococcal vaccine as a control. The material was peripheral blood, obtained 28 days after the second dose of the MenACWY control vaccine. This sequence joins TRBV28 and TRBJ1-6, with D unclear. Written as DNA, the CDR3 is TGTGCCAGCAGTTTATCCTATAATTCACCCCTCCACTTT. Protein: CASSLSYNSPLHF.